This TCR beta chain was identified during a study of blood T cells in healthy people across ages. Whole-study findings and limits: Naive CD4+ cell counts and diversity both ran higher in long-lived than in aged donors.

Germline lookup yields CDR1 SGHTA and CDR2 FQGNSA. CDR3 length: 14 amino acids. This clonotype was counted only a few times. What it binds is unknown. At one of its ends the junction is not consistent with the germline gene, which may arise from a read error. A J-beta primer mix and a sample-barcoded 5' primer were used in a second PCR of about 7 to 12 cycles. TCRdb re-derived calls from the 5' RACE reads in MiXCR, one entry per CDR3 protein. The table shows 450,000 to 700,000 distinct CDR3 sequences, with approximately 25% occurring only once. The sample, about 9.2 milliliters of peripheral blood, was drawn from each donor.

This receptor was identified in a woman in her 70s in good health. The source material was blood. V usage is TRBV7-2 and J usage is TRBJ2-5, with 8 bases matching TRBD1. The CDR3 DNA sequence: TGTGCCAGCAGCATGGTCAGGGGGCAAGAGACTCAGTACTTC. It codes for CASSMVRGQETQYF. The variable domain in full, completed from reference TRBV7-2 and TRBJ2-5, reads GAGVSQSPSNKVTEKGKDVELRCDPISGHTALYWYRQSLGQGLEFLIYFQGNSAPDKSGLPSDRFSAERTGGSVSTLTIQRTQQEDSAVYLCASSMVRGQETQYFGPGTRLLVL.